This TCR beta chain was recorded in a study of shared clonotypes between healthy human individuals. Study-level points and caveats: The study found lower generation probabilities in non-shared clonotypes than in those shared by all four donors.

Comment on this clone: Its antigen is currently unknown.

Once extracted for a subset, genomic DNA was divided evenly among several immunoSEQ plates. In the study's own analysis: Filtering differed for immunoSEQ, which gave only junction sequences without quality scores. TCRdb's copy holds only in-frame clones and misses some; the assay was immunoSEQ multiplex PCR. Clone size and the V and J calls come from that table; the DNA yielded D and trimming. The repertoire has 1.5 million to 2.5 million clones, about 95% of them found once; the top ten carry 1% to 1.5%. Naivety among CD8 cells was defined by CD45RO negativity and positive CCR7 selection, thereby excluding terminally differentiated effector memory CD45RA+ cells. Within Nashville, Tennessee resided all donors, each a Caucasian adult. Sequencing was performed on naive CD8+ T cells sorted from blood. This receptor was obtained from a man aged 18 to 30 in good health.

CDR3 DNA: TGTGCCAGCAGTTTACAGGGGTTGAGTTTTTATGGCTACACCTTC. Its translation: CASSLQGLSFYGYTF. The chain employs TRBV28 and TRBJ1-2, with D tentatively TRBD1 (6 bases). CDR1 MDHEN and CDR2 SYDVKM come from the germline V gene. Trimming stripped 2 bases from V and 5 bases from J, with 15 bases between. The CDR3 covers 15 residues.